Sequencing of this TCR beta chain was carried out in a study of T cell changes during pregnancy in multiple sclerosis. V gave up 2 bases and J gave up 1 base; unmatched junction bases: 2. Germline CDR1 reads MGHDK; CDR2 reads SYGVNS. The CDR3 is 15 amino acids. The data were produced by immunoSEQ multiplex PCR, yet TCRdb's version contains in-frame clones alone and is incomplete. The sample holds 40,000 to 55,000 clones; about 91% are singletons and the top ten take less than 3.5%. This receptor was identified in a female donor with multiple sclerosis, enrolled in a pregnancy study. The sample here was CD8+ T cells from peripheral blood mononuclear cells, taken in the second trimester of pregnancy. V gene TRBV25-1 combines with J gene TRBJ2-1; TRBD2 matches 7 bases. The CDR3 DNA reads TGTGCCAGCAGTGAAGGGGGGGGTTCCTACAATGAGCAGTTCTTC. Its protein is CASSEGGGSYNEQFF.